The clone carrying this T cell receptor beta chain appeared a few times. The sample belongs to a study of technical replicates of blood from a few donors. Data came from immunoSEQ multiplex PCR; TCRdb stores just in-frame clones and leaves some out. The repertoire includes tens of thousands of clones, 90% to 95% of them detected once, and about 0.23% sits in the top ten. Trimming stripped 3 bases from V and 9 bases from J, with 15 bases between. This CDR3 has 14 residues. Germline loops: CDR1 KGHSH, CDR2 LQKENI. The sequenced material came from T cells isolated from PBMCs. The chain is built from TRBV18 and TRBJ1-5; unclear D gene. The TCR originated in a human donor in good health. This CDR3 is CASSPARTGWPQHF. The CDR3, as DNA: TGTGCCAGCTCACCCGCCCGGACTGGGTGGCCCCAGCATTTT.